This note documents a single TCR beta chain sequence. Trimming removed 5 bases from V and 1 base from J, with 17 bases in between. CDR1 is SQVTM and CDR2 is ANQGSEA in the germline V gene. This CDR3 is 16 amino acids long. The entry originates in a study of human T cells and chemical hapten exposure. One entry per CDR3 protein results from TCRdb running MiXCR on the RACE reads. The data contain tens of thousands of distinct CDR3 sequences, about 11% of them singletons. Indicated time point: patch test 1, 2 weeks after DPC sensitization. Described treatment: therapeutic diphenylcyclopropenone sensitization with weekly scalp DPC. Sequencing started from total RNA isolated from unfractionated whole blood.

Sequencing was performed on whole blood, taken in connection with sensitization to the hapten diphenylcyclopropenone (DPC). This TCR was recovered from a woman aged 40 to 50 with alopecia areata. Some clones in this sample may be carry-over from other donors' samples. The chain carries TRBV29-1 and TRBJ2-2; D is undetermined. DNA for the CDR3: TGCAGCGTTCGTACCGCAGGCCGACTGAACACCGGGGAGCTGTTTTTT. Protein: CSVRTAGRLNTGELFF.